This TCR beta chain was identified during a study of blood T cells in healthy people across ages. The CDR3 runs to 13 residues. In germline, CDR1 is DFQATT, CDR2 SNEGSKA (reference sequence). This clonotype was observed a few times. Its specificity is not known. Study results and caveats: In long-lived donors, naive CD4+ cell counts and diversity exceeded those of aged donors. Per million T cells, TCR beta diversity dropped roughly linearly as age increased.

A second PCR, run for roughly 7 to 12 cycles, used a sample-barcoded 5' primer plus a J-beta primer mix. TCRdb used MiXCR to reprocess the 5' RACE reads, holding one entry per CDR3 protein. Here the sample spans 650,000 to 1,000,000 distinct CDR3 sequences, under 40% being singletons. This sequence was found in a man aged 18 to 30 in good health. J is TRBJ2-7 and V is TRBV20-1, with D maybe TRBD2 (5 bases). Sequencing was performed on blood. The CDR3 protein is CSANRGSSYEQYF. DNA for the CDR3: TGCAGCGCAAACCGGGGAAGCTCCTACGAGCAGTACTTC.